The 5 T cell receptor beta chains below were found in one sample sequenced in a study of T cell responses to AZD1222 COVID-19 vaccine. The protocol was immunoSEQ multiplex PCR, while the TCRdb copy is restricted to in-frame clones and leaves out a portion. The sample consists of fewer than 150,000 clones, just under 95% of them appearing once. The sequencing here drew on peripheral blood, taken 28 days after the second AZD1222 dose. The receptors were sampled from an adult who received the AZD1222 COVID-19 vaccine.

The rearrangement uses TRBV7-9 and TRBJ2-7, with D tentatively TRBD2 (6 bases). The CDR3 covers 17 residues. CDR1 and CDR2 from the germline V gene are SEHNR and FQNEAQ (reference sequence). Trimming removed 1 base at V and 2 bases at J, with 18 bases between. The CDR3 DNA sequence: TGTGCCAGCAGCTTAGGAGGGCTAGGCAGCGGGCCCTACGAGCAGTACTTC. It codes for CASSLGGLGSGPYEQYF.

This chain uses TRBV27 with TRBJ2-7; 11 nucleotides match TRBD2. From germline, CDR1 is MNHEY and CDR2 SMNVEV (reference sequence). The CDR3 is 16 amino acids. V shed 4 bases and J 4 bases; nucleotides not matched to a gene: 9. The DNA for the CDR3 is TGTGCCAGCAGTTCCTATAGCGGGGGGGTAGAGTACGAGCAGTACTTC. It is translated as CASSSYSGGVEYEQYF.

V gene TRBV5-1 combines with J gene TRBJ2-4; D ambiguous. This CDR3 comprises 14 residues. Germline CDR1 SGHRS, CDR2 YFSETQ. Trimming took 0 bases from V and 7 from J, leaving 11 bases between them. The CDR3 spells CASSLGVLRNIQYF. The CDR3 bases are TGCGCCAGCAGCTTGGGGGTTTTAAGGAACATTCAGTACTTC.

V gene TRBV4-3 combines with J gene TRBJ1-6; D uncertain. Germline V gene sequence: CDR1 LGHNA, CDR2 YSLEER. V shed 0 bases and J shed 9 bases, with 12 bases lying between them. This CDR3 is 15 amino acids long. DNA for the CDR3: TGCGCCAGCAGCCAAGATCGAGGCCTTGGTTCACCCCTCCACTTT. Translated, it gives CASSQDRGLGSPLHF.

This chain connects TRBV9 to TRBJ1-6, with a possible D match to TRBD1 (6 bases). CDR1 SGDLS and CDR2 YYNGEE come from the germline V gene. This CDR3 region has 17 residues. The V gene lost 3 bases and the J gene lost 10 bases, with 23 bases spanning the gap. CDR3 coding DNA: TGTGCCAGCAGCGCAGACCCCCTAGGGGACAAAGACTCACCCCTCCACTTT. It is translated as CASSADPLGDKDSPLHF.